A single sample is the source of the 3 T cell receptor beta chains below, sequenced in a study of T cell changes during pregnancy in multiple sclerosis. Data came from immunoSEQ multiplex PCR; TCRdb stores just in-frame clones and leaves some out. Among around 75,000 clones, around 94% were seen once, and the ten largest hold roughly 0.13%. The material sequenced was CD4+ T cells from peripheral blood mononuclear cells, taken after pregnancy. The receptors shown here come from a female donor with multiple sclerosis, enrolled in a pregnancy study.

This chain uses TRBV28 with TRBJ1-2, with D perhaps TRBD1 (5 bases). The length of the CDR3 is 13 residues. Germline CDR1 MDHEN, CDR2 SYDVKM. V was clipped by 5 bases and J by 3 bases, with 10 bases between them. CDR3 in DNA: TGTGCCAGCAGTCCAGGGTCGGACTATGGCTACACCTTC. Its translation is CASSPGSDYGYTF.

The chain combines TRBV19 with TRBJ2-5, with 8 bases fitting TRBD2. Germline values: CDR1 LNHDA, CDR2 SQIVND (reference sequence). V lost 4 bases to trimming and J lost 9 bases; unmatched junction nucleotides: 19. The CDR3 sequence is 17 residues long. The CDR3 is CASSTGLGANTGGAQYF. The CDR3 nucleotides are TGTGCCAGTAGTACTGGGCTGGGCGCCAACACGGGGGGGGCCCAGTACTTC.

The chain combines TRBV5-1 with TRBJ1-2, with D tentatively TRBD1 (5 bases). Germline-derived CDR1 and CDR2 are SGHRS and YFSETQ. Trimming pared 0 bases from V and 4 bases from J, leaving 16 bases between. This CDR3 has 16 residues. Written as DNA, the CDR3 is TGCGCCAGCAGCTTGGGTGCAGAGGCGGGACTCTATGGCTACACCTTC. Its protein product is CASSLGAEAGLYGYTF.